Below, 9 T cell receptor beta chains from the same sample are listed, as sequenced in a study of shared clonotypes between healthy human individuals. Sequencing used immunoSEQ multiplex PCR; TCRdb keeps in-frame clones, though not all of them. The sample yields 400,000 to 500,000 clones, around 79% seen once. The material sequenced was PBMCs. The receptors were gathered from a woman aged 40-49 years in good health. Some clones in this sample may be carry-over from other donors' samples.

With regard to this clone: Other DNA sequences from this sample encode an identical CDR3 as well. This chain connects TRBV5-1 to TRBJ2-7; perhaps TRBD1 as D (6 bases). The V end was cut by 0 bases, the J end by 3 bases, with 7 bases between. Germline values: CDR1 SGHRS, CDR2 YFSETQ. The CDR3 covers 13 residues. CDR3 sequence reads: CASSLAQGYEQYF. In DNA, the CDR3 is TGCGCCAGCAGCTTGGCACAGGGCTACGAGCAGTACTTC.

For this clone: The same CDR3 arises from other DNA sequences in this sample as well. The chain employs TRBV6-6 and TRBJ2-1; 9 nucleotides match TRBD1. This CDR3 region has 15 residues. V dropped 0 bases and J dropped 4; count of bases not matched to a gene: 1. The germline V gene has CDR1 MNHNY and CDR2 SVGAGI (reference sequence). CDR3 sequence reads: CASSYSGTGYNEQFF. The CDR3 DNA sequence: TGTGCCAGCAGTTACTCCGGGACAGGGTACAATGAGCAGTTCTTC.

This clone was seen many times. The J gene is TRBJ1-1, the V gene TRBV9, with 7 bases that match TRBD1. Germline values: CDR1 SGDLS, CDR2 YYNGEE. Germline trimming cut 4 bases from V and 3 bases from J; bases unmatched to any gene: 9. This CDR3 spans 15 amino acids. The CDR3 is CASSPSGDSYTEAFF. CDR3 sequence (DNA): TGTGCCAGCAGCCCATCCGGGGACAGCTACACTGAAGCTTTCTTT.

There are a few counts of this clone. The genes are TRBV7-9 and TRBJ2-7; D not certain. The CDR3 loop spans 13 amino acids. V was trimmed by 5 bases and J by 6 bases, leaving 14 bases between them. The germline CDR1 and CDR2 sequences are SEHNR and FQNEAQ (reference sequence). CDR3 sequence (DNA): TGTGCCAGCAGCCAAACCTGGCGGAGCGAGCAGTACTTC. It is translated as CASSQTWRSEQYF.

This rearrangement joins TRBV2 to TRBJ2-1; 7 bases are a match to TRBD2. The germline CDR1 and CDR2 sequences are SNHLY and FYNNEI. The CDR3 runs to 15 residues. V was clipped by 7 bases and J by 5 bases; unmatched bases: 11. DNA of the CDR3: TGTGCCAGCAACGCCGGTAGCGGGTTAAACAATGAGCAGTTCTTC. It translates to CASNAGSGLNNEQFF.

This chain links TRBV9 with TRBJ2-1, with D perhaps given as TRBD1 or TRBD2 (6 bases each). Per the germline V gene, CDR1 is SGDLS and CDR2 is YYNGEE. The CDR3 extends over 13 amino acids. V was clipped by 1 base and J by 8 bases, with 10 bases between them. The CDR3 nucleotides are TGTGCCAGCAGCGTAAACAGGGACTATGAGCAGTTCTTC. It encodes CASSVNRDYEQFF. The full variable domain, in which reference TRBV9 and TRBJ2-1 provide the parts outside the CDR3, is DSGVTQTPKHLITATGQRVTLRCSPRSGDLSVYWYQQSLDQGLQFLIQYYNGEERAKGNILERFSAQQFPDLHSELNLSSLELGDSALYFCASSVNRDYEQFFGPGTRLTVL.

This clone was counted only a few times. The chain joins TRBV2 to TRBJ2-7; TRBD1 aligns across 7 bases. The germline CDR1 and CDR2 sequences are SNHLY and FYNNEI. The CDR3 has 14 residues. Trimming at V came to 7 bases and at J to 2 bases, leaving 8 bases not matched to a gene. CDR3 sequence reads: CASIWNRGAYEQYF. As DNA, the CDR3 is TGTGCCAGCATCTGGAACAGGGGAGCCTACGAGCAGTACTTC.

V usage is TRBV28 and J usage is TRBJ1-5, with D maybe TRBD1 (5 bases). Germline CDR1 reads MDHEN; CDR2 reads SYDVKM. CDR3 length equals 15 residues. V shed 3 bases and J shed 1 base, with 10 bases lying between them. DNA for the CDR3: TGTGCCAGCAGTTTCCAGGGAGCGAGCAATCAGCCCCAGCATTTT. Residues: CASSFQGASNQPQHF.

The chain couples TRBV7-2 to TRBJ2-3; 8 positions agree with TRBD2. The CDR3 runs to 14 residues. The ends lost 4 bases at V and 2 bases at J; junction bases unmatched: 2. CDR1 is SGHTA, CDR2 FQGNSA, per germline. The CDR3 bases are TGTGCCAGCAGCTCACTAGCGGTCACAGATACGCAGTATTTT. Translation gives CASSSLAVTDTQYF.